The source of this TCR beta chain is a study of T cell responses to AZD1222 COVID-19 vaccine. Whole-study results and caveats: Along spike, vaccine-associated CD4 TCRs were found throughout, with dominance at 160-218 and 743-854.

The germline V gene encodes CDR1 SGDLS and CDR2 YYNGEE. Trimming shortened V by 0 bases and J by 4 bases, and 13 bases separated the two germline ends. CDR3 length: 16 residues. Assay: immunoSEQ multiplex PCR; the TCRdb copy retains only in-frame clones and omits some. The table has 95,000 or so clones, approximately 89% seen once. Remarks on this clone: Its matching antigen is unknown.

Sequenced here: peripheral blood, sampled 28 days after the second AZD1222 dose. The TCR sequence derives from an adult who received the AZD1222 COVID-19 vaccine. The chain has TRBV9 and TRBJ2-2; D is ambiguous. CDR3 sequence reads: CASSVDGVRPTGELFF. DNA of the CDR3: TGTGCCAGCAGCGTAGACGGCGTGAGACCCACCGGGGAGCTGTTTTTT.